The T cell receptor (beta chain) under discussion was sequenced for a study of cytomegalovirus exposure and HLA in healthy donors. Trimming removed 7 bases from V and 0 bases from J; junction bases left unmatched: 8. The CDR3 is 15 amino acids. CDR1 LNHDA and CDR2 SQIVND come from the germline V gene (reference sequence). TCRdb's table, derived via immunoSEQ multiplex PCR, lists solely in-frame clones and lacks some. The data hold about 130,000 clones, with 75% to 90% observed a single time. The sequenced material came from PBMCs. This TCR came from a woman under 30 in good health and CMV-seronegative. This chain uses TRBV19 with TRBJ1-1; 7 positions match TRBD1. In DNA, the CDR3 is TGTGCCAGTACCGAACAGGGGATGATGAACACTGAAGCTTTCTTT. It encodes CASTEQGMMNTEAFF.